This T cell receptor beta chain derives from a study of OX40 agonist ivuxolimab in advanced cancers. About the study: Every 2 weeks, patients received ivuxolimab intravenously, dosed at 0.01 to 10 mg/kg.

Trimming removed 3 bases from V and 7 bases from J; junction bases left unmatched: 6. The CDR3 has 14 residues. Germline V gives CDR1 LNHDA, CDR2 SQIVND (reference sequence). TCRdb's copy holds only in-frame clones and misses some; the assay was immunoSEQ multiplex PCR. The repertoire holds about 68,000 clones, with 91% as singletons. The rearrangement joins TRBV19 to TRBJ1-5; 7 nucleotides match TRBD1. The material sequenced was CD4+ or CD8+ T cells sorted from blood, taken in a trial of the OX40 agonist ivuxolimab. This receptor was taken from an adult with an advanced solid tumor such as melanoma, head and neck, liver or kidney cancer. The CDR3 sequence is CASSIVRGGQPQHF. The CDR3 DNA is TGTGCCAGTAGTATTGTCAGGGGGGGCCAGCCCCAGCATTTT.